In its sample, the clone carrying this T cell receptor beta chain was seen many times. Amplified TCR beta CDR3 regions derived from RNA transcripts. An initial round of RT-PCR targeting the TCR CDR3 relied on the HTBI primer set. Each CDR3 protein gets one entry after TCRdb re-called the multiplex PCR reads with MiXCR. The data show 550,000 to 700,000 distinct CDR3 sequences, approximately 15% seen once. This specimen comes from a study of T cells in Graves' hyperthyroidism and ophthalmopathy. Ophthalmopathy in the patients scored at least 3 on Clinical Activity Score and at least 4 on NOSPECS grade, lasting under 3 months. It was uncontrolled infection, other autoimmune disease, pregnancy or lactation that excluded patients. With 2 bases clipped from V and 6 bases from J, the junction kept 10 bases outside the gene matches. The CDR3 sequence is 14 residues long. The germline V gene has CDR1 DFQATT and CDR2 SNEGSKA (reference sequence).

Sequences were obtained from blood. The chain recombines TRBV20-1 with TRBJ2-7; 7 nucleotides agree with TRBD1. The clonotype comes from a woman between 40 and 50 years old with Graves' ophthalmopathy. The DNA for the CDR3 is TGCAGTGCTAGATCGGAGACAGGGTTCGCCGAGCAGTACTTC. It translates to CSARSETGFAEQYF.